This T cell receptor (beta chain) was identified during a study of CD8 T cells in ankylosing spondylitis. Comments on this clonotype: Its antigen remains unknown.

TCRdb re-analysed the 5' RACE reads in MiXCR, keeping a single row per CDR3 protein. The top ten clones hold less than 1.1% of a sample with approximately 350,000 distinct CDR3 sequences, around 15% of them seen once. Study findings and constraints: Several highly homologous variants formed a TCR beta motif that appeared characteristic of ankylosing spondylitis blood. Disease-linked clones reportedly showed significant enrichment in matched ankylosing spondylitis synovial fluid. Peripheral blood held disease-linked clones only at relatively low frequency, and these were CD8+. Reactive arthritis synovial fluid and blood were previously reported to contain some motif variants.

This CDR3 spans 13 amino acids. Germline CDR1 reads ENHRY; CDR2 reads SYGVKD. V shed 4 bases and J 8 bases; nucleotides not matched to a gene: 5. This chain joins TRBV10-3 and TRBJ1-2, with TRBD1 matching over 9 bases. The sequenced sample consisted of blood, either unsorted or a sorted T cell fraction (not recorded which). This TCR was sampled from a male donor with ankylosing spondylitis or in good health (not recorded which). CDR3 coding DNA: TGTGCCATCAGTGGTACAGGGGGCTTAGGCTACACCTTC. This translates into CAISGTGGLGYTF.